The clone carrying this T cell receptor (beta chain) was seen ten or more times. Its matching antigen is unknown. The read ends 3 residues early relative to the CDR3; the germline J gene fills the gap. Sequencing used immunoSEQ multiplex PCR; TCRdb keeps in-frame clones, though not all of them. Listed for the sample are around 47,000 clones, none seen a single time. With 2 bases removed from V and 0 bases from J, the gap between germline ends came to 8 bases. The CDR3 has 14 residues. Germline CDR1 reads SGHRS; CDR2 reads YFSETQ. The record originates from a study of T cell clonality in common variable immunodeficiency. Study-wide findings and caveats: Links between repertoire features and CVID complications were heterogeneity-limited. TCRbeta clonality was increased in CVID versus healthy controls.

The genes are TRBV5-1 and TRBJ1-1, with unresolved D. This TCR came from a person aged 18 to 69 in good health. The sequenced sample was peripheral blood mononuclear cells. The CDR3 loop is CASSLGQMNTEAFF. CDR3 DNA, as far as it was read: TGCGCCAGCAGCTTAGGGCAGATGAACACTGAA.